This TCR beta chain was retrieved from a study of CD8 T cells in ankylosing spondylitis. TCRdb processed the 5' RACE reads anew with MiXCR; each CDR3 protein has one entry. The table includes about 330,000 distinct CDR3 sequences, approximately 8% detected once. V lost 6 bases, J lost 0 bases, and 12 bases lay in between. The CDR3 extends over 14 amino acids. Germline assignment: CDR1 MNHNS and CDR2 SASEGT. This clonotype was detected a few times. Its antigen is undetermined. General observations from the study: Blood from ankylosing spondylitis patients appeared to carry a characteristic roughly 8-variant TCR beta motif. There were earlier reports of some motif variants in reactive arthritis synovial fluid and blood.

The sequenced sample consisted of blood, either unsorted or a sorted T cell fraction (not recorded which). The rearrangement links TRBV6-1 to TRBJ2-7; maybe TRBD1 (5 bases). This sequence was found in a male donor with ankylosing spondylitis. In DNA, the CDR3 is TGTGCCAGCAGCCTCCTGGACACCTCCTACGAGCAGTACTTC. Its translation is CASSLLDTSYEQYF.